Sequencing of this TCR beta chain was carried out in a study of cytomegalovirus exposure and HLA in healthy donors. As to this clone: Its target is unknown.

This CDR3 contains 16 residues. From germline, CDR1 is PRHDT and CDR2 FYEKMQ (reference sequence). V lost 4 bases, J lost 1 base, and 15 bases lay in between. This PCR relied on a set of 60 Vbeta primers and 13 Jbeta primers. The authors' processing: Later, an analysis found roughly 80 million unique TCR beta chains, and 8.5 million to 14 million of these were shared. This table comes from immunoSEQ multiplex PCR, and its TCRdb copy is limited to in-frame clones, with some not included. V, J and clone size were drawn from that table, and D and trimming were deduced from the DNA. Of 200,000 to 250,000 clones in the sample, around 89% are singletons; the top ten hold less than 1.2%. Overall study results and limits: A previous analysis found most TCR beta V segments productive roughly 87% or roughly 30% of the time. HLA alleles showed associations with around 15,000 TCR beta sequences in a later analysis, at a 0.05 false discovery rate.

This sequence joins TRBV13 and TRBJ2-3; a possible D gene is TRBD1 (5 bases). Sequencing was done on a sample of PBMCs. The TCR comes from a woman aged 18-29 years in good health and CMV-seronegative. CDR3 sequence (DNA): TGTGCCAGCAGCTGGACCAGGGATAAGGGCACAGATACGCAGTATTTT. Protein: CASSWTRDKGTDTQYF.